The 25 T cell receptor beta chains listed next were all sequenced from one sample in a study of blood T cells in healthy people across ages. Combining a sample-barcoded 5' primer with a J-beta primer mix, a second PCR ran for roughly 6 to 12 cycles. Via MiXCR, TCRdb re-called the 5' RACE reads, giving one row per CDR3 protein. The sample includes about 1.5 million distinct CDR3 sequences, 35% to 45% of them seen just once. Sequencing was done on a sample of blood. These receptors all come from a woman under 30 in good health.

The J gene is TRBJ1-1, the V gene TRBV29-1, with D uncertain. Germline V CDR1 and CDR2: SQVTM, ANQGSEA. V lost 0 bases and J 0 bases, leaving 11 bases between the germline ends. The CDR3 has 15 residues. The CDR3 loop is CSVEDLGGMNTEAFF. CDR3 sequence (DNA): TGCAGCGTTGAAGATCTGGGTGGCATGAACACTGAAGCTTTCTTT. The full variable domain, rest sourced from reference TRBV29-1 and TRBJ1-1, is SAVISQKPSRDICQRGTSLTIQCQVDSQVTMMFWYRQQPGQSLTLIATANQGSEATYESGFVIDKFPISRPNLTFSTLTVSNMSPEDSSIYLCSVEDLGGMNTEAFFGQGTRLTVV.

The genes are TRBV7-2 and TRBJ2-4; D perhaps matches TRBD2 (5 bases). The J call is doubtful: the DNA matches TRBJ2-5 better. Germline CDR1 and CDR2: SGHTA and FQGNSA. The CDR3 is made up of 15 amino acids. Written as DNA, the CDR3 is TGTGCCAGCAGCTTAGTCGTTGGGAGAGGGGAGACCCAGTACTTC. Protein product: CASSLVVGRGETQYF.

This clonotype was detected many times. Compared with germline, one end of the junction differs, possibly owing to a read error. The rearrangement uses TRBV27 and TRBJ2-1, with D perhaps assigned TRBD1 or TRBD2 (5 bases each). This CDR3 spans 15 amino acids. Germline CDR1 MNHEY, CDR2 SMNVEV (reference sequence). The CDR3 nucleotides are TGTGCTAGCAGCTTGGGGGTCAGCTCCTACAATGAGCAGTTCTTC. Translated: CASSLGVSSYNEQFF.

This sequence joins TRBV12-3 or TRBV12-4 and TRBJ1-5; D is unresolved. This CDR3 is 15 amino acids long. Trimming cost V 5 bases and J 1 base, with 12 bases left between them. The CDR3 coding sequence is TGTGCCAGCAGTATAACCCCCTCGAGCAATCAGCCCCAGCATTTT. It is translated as CASSITPSSNQPQHF.

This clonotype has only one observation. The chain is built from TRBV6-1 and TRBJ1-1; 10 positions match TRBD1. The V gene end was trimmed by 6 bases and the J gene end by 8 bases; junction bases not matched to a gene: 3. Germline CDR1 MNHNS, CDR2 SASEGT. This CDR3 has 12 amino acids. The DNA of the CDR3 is TGTGCCAGCAGACAGACAGGGGGCGAAGCTTTCTTT. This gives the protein CASRQTGGEAFF.

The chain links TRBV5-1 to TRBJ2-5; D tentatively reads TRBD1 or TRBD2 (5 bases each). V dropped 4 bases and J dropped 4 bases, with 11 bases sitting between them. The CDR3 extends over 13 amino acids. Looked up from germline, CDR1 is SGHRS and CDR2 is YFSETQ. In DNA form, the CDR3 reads TGCGCCAGCAGCCATGGGGACGCAGAGACCCAGTACTTC. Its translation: CASSHGDAETQYF.

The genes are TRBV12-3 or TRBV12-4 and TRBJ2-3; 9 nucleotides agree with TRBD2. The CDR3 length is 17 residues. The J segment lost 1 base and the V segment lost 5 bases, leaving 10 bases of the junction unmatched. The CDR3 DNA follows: TGTGCCAGCAGTCCCTCTGGGCGGGGGGGCCGCACAGATACGCAGTATTTT. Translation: CASSPSGRGGRTDTQYF.

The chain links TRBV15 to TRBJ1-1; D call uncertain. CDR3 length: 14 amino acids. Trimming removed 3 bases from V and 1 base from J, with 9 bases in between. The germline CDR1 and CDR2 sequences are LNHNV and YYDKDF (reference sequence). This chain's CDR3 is CATSRRTGNTEAFF. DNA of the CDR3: TGTGCCACCAGCAGGAGGACCGGGAACACTGAAGCTTTCTTT.

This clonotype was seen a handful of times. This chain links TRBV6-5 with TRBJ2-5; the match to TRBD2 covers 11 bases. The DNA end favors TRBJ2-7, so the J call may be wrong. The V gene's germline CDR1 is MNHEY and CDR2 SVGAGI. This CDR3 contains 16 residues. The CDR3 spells CASSYSIGTSGYEQYF. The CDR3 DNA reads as TGTGCCAGCAGTTACTCGATCGGGACTAGCGGATACGAGCAGTACTTC.

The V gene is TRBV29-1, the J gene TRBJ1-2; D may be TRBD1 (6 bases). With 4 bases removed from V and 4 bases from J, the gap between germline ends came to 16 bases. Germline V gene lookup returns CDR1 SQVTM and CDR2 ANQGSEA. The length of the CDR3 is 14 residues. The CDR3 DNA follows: TGCAGCGTTGTTGGGGAACAGGGTCTCTATGGCTACACCTTC. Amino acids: CSVVGEQGLYGYTF.

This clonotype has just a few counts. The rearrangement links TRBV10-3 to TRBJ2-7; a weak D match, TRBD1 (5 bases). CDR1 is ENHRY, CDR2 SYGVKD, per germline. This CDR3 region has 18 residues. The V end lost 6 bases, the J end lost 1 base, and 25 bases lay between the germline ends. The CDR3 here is CAISPGFSVLRRSYEQYF. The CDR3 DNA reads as TGTGCCATCAGCCCAGGGTTTTCTGTTCTTCGGCGGTCCTACGAGCAGTACTTC.

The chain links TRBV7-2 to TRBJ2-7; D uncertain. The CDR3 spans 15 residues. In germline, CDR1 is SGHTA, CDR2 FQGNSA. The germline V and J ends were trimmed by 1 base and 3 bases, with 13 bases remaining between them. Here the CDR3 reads CASSLDGATFYEQYF. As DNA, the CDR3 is TGTGCCAGCAGCTTAGATGGCGCCACCTTCTACGAGCAGTACTTC.

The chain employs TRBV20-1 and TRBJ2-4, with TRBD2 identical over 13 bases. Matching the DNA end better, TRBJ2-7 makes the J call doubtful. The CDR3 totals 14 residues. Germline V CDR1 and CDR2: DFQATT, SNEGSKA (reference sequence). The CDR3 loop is CSAGLAGVAYEQYF. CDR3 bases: TGCAGTGCTGGACTAGCGGGGGTCGCCTACGAGCAGTACTTC.

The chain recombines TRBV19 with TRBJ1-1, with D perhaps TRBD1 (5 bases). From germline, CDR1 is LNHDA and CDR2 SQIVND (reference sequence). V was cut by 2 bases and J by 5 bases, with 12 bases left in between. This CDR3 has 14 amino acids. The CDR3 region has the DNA TGTGCCAGTAGTATACAGGGATGGGGAACTGAAGCTTTCTTT. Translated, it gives CASSIQGWGTEAFF.

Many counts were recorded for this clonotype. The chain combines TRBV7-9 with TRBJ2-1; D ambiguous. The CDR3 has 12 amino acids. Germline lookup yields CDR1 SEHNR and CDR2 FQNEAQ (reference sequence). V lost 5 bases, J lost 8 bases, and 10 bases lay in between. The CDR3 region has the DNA TGTGCCAGCAGCCAAGGATGGGATGAGCAGTTCTTC. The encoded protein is CASSQGWDEQFF. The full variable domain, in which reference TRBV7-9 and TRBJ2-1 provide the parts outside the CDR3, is DTGVSQNPRHKITKRGQNVTFRCDPISEHNRLYWYRQTLGQGPEFLTYFQNEAQLEKSRLLSDRFSAERPKGSFSTLEIQRTEQGDSAMYLCASSQGWDEQFFGPGTRLTVL.

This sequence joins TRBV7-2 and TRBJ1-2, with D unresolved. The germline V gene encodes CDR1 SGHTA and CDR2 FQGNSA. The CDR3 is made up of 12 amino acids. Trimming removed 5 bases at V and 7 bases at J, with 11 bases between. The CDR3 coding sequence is TGTGCCAGCAGCCCCCCGTTGGGTGGCTACACCTTC. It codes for CASSPPLGGYTF. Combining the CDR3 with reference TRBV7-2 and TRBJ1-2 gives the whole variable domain GAGVSQSPSNKVTEKGKDVELRCDPISGHTALYWYRQSLGQGLEFLIYFQGNSAPDKSGLPSDRFSAERTGGSVSTLTIQRTQQEDSAVYLCASSPPLGGYTFGSGTRLTVV.

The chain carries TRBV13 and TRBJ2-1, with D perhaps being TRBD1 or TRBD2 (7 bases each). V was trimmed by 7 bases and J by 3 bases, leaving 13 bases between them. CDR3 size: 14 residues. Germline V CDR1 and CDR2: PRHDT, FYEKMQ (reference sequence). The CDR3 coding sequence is TGTGCCAGCATGGGAGGGGACAGCTACAATGAGCAGTTCTTC. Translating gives CASMGGDSYNEQFF.

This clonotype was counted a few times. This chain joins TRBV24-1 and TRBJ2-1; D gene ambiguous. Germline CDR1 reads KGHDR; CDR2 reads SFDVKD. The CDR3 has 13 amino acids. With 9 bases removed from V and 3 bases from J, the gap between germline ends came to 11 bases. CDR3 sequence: CATAGGNYNEQFF. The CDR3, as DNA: TGTGCCACCGCTGGCGGAAACTACAATGAGCAGTTCTTC.

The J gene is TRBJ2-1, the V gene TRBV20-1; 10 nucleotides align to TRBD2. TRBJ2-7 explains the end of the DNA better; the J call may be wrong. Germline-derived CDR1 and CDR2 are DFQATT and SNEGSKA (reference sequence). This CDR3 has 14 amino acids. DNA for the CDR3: TGCAGTGCTTTACTAGCGGGAAACTACAATGAGCAGTACTTC. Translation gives CSALLAGNYNEQYF.

The CDR3 reads CASSPWTGTFNSPLHF. CDR3 coding DNA: TGTGCCAGCAGCCCCTGGACAGGGACGTTTAATTCACCCCTCCACTTT. The gene calls are TRBV7-9 and TRBJ1-6, with 8 bases fitting TRBD1. The V and J ends lost 5 bases and 6 bases, in that order; junction bases with no gene match: 9. The CDR3 covers 16 residues. Germline CDR1 SEHNR, CDR2 FQNEAQ (reference sequence). The full variable domain, its missing parts supplied by reference TRBV7-9 and TRBJ1-6, is DTGVSQNPRHKITKRGQNVTFRCDPISEHNRLYWYRQTLGQGPEFLTYFQNEAQLEKSRLLSDRFSAERPKGSFSTLEIQRTEQGDSAMYLCASSPWTGTFNSPLHFGNGTRLTVT.

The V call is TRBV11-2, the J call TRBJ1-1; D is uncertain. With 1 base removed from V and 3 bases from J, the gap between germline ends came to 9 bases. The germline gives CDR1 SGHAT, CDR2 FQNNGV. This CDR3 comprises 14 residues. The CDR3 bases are TGTGCCAGCAGCTTAGCGATTGAGCACACTGAAGCTTTCTTT. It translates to CASSLAIEHTEAFF. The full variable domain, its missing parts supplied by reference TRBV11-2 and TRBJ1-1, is EAGVAQSPRYKIIEKRQSVAFWCNPISGHATLYWYQQILGQGPKLLIQFQNNGVVDDSQLPKDRFSAERLKGVDSTLKIQPAKLEDSAVYLCASSLAIEHTEAFFGQGTRLTVV.

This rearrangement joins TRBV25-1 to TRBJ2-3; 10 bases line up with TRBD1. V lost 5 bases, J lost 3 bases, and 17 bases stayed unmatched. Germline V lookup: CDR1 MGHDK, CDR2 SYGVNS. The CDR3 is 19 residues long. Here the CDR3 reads CASSPPRQGAGGLTDTQYF. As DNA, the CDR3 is TGTGCCAGCAGTCCTCCTCGACAGGGGGCTGGGGGACTAACAGATACGCAGTATTTT.

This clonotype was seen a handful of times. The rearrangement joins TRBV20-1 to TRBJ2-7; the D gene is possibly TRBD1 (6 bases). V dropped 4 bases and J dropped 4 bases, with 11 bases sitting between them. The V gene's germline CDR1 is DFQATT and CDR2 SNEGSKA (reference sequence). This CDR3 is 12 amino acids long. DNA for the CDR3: TGCAGTGCTACAGCACAGGGTTACGAGCAGTACTTC. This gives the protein CSATAQGYEQYF.

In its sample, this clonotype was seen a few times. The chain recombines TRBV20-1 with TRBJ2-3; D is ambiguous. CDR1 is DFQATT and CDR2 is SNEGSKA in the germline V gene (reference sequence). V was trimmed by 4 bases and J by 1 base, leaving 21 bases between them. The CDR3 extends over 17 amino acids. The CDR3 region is CSATIPRASRGTDTQYF. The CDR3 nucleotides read TGCAGTGCTACCATCCCTCGTGCGTCTAGAGGCACAGATACGCAGTATTTT.

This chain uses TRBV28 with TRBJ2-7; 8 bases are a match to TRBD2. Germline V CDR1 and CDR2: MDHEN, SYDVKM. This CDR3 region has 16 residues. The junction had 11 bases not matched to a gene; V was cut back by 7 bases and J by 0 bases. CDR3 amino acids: CASNRLSGRVSYEQYF. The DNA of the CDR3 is TGTGCCAGCAACAGACTCTCCGGGAGGGTCTCCTACGAGCAGTACTTC.